One sample yielded the 29 T cell receptor beta chains listed below, sequenced in a study of T-cell memory formation after mild COVID-19. One entry per CDR3 protein, called by TCRdb with MiXCR from the 5' RACE reads. The repertoire holds 350,000 to 400,000 distinct CDR3 sequences, around 21% seen once, with around an eighth in the top ten. Material for sequencing was PBMCs or a T cell subset sorted from them (not recorded which). The receptor source for this set is an adult woman who had mild COVID-19 (a few samples of this study predate the infection). Cell type and time point are not known.

The chain carries TRBV7-9 and TRBJ2-7; tentatively, D is TRBD1 (5 bases). Germline V lookup: CDR1 SEHNR, CDR2 FQNEAQ (reference sequence). V lost 0 bases to trimming and J lost 3 bases, with 9 bases between them. CDR3 size: 14 residues. The CDR3 DNA sequence: TGTGCCAGCAGCTTAGCTGTGGGGCTCTACGAGCAGTACTTC. Its protein is CASSLAVGLYEQYF.

V and J are TRBV24-1 and TRBJ2-6, with 9 bases matching TRBD2. CDR3 length equals 18 residues. Germline-derived CDR1 and CDR2 are KGHDR and SFDVKD. V gave up 6 bases and J gave up 0 bases; unmatched junction bases: 8. This CDR3 reads CATSSRLAESSGANVLTF. CDR3 DNA sequence: TGTGCCACCAGTTCACGACTAGCGGAAAGCTCTGGGGCCAACGTCCTGACTTTC.

The chain uses TRBV7-8 and TRBJ2-1, with 11 nucleotides matching TRBD2. The CDR3 runs to 14 residues. V shed 1 base, J shed 12 bases, and the junction held 5 bases outside the gene matches. Germline-derived CDR1 and CDR2 are SGHVS and FQNEAQ. The CDR3 nucleotides are TGTGCCAGCAGCTTAGAACTAGCGGGAGATAGGCAGTTCTTC. This encodes CASSLELAGDRQFF.

V is TRBV7-9 and J is TRBJ1-2; 9 bases align to TRBD1. The CDR3 is 17 amino acids. The J segment lost 6 bases and the V segment lost 5 bases, leaving 16 bases of the junction unmatched. Germline lookup yields CDR1 SEHNR and CDR2 FQNEAQ (reference sequence). The CDR3 loop reads CASSQPGQGYVKDGYTF. DNA of the CDR3: TGTGCCAGCAGCCAACCGGGACAGGGTTACGTCAAGGATGGCTACACCTTC.

CDR3 DNA sequence: TGCGCCAGCAGCCCGCAACGAAGTGGTGGGTATGAAAAACTGTTTTTT. The encoded protein is CASSPQRSGGYEKLFF. The chain recombines TRBV4-3 with TRBJ1-4, with no clear D. Germline lookup yields CDR1 LGHNA and CDR2 YSLEER. This CDR3 is built from 16 residues. V lost 4 bases and J lost 6, with 18 bases in between.

This clonotype was counted only a few times. The rearrangement uses TRBV5-6 and TRBJ2-5, with 10 bases lining up with TRBD1. V shed 1 base, J shed 2 bases, and the junction held 5 bases outside the gene matches. Germline V CDR1 and CDR2: SGHDT, YYEEEE. The length of the CDR3 is 16 residues. The CDR3 DNA is TGTGCCAGCAGCTTGTATCCGGGACAGGGGCAAGAGACCCAGTACTTC. It translates to CASSLYPGQGQETQYF.

This chain uses TRBV6-6 with TRBJ2-7, with unresolved D. Trimming cost V 5 bases and J 4 bases, with 9 bases left between them. The CDR3 loop spans 12 amino acids. CDR1 and CDR2 from the germline V gene are MNHNY and SVGAGI (reference sequence). CDR3 loop: CASSPFDYEQYF. Written as DNA, the CDR3 is TGTGCCAGCAGTCCTTTTGATTACGAGCAGTACTTC.

The chain uses TRBV4-2 and TRBJ2-5, with 12 bases identical to TRBD2. Germline-derived CDR1 and CDR2 are LGHNA and YNFKEQ. V lost 1 base to trimming and J lost 5 bases; unmatched junction nucleotides: 14. The CDR3 is 19 amino acids. CDR3 amino acids: CASSQGLAGGLTVRETQYF. The CDR3 DNA sequence: TGTGCCAGCAGCCAAGGGCTAGCGGGGGGGCTCACCGTTCGGGAGACCCAGTACTTC.

V and J are TRBV7-6 and TRBJ2-5, with D hard to call. CDR1 is SGHVS and CDR2 is FNYEAQ in the germline V gene. The CDR3 loop spans 14 amino acids. V dropped 0 bases and J dropped 3 bases, with 8 bases sitting between them. The CDR3 region has the DNA TGTGCCAGCAGCTTAGCGCCGACAAAAGAGACCCAGTACTTC. This translates into CASSLAPTKETQYF. The full variable domain, with the rest looked up from reference TRBV7-6 and TRBJ2-5, is GAGVSQSPRYKVTKRGQDVALRCDPISGHVSLYWYRQALGQGPEFLTYFNYEAQQDKSGLPNDRFSAERPEGSISTLTIQRTEQRDSAMYRCASSLAPTKETQYFGPGTRLLVL.

This clonotype has at least ten counts. This chain links TRBV12-3 or TRBV12-4 with TRBJ1-2; a weak D match, TRBD1 (5 bases). The ends were cut back, 6 bases at V and 7 bases at J, with 12 bases in the middle. This CDR3 contains 12 residues. The CDR3 coding sequence is TGTGCCAGCAGCTTGAGGGGAGGTGGCTACACCTTC. Amino acid sequence: CASSLRGGGYTF.

The chain carries TRBV23-1 and TRBJ2-2, with D possibly called TRBD1 or TRBD2 (5 bases each). Being an ORF, TRBV23-1 has a function that is uncertain. The CDR3 is made up of 16 amino acids. The ends were cut back, 0 bases at V and 7 bases at J, with 15 bases in the middle. The CDR3 nucleotides read TGCGCCAGCAGTCAATCGTTCCGGGGCGGTGGCGGGGAGCTGTTTTTT. This translates into CASSQSFRGGGGELFF.

This clonotype was seen only a few times. J is TRBJ2-7 and V is TRBV20-1; D not resolved. The germline V and J ends were trimmed by 6 bases and 3 bases, with 9 bases remaining between them. The CDR3 is 11 amino acids. CDR1 is DFQATT, CDR2 SNEGSKA, per germline (reference sequence). The CDR3 reads CSADGLYEQYF. CDR3 bases: TGCAGTGCAGACGGGCTCTACGAGCAGTACTTC.

Concerning this clonotype itself: A junction boundary mismatches the germline segment, possibly from a read error. The rearrangement uses TRBV4-1 and TRBJ1-6, with D perhaps TRBD1 (6 bases). Germline values: CDR1 MGHRA, CDR2 YSYEKL. CDR3 length: 14 amino acids. The CDR3 here is CASSQDKGWQGIGF. The CDR3 DNA reads TGCGCCAGCAGCCAAGACAAGGGGTGGCAGGGGATTGGCTTT.

This clonotype was counted many times. The V call is TRBV14, the J call TRBJ2-7, with D perhaps matching TRBD2 (6 bases). V gave up 1 base and J gave up 7 bases, with 17 bases separating them. CDR1 is SGHDN and CDR2 is FVKESK in the germline V gene. This CDR3 is built from 15 residues. CDR3 in amino acids: CASSQALRGPGEQYF. CDR3 nucleotide sequence: TGTGCCAGCAGCCAAGCTTTGCGGGGCCCTGGAGAGCAGTACTTC.

This clonotype was seen more than once but under ten times. The chain employs TRBV7-9 and TRBJ2-3; unclear D gene. V dropped 6 bases and J dropped 0 bases, with 16 bases sitting between them. CDR1 and CDR2 (germline): SEHNR, FQNEAQ (reference sequence). The CDR3 length is 16 residues. The CDR3 is CASSLRRIASTDTQYF. CDR3 nucleotide sequence: TGTGCCAGCAGTCTCCGGCGGATTGCTAGCACAGATACGCAGTATTTT.

This clonotype was observed a handful of times. The chain uses TRBV12-3 or TRBV12-4 and TRBJ2-3; D remains unclear. There are 13 residues in the CDR3. The V end lost 4 bases, the J end lost 3 bases, and 8 bases lay between the germline ends. The CDR3 region is CASSSSATDTQYF. Here the CDR3 DNA reads TGTGCCAGCAGTTCGAGCGCGACAGATACGCAGTATTTT.

V usage is TRBV14 and J usage is TRBJ2-7; 9 bases map to TRBD1. This CDR3 comprises 15 residues. The germline V gene encodes CDR1 SGHDN and CDR2 FVKESK. J was trimmed by 4 bases and V by 3 bases; bases with no gene match: 7. The CDR3 DNA follows: TGTGCCAGCAGCCAGTTGGGACAGGGAGTATACGAGCAGTACTTC. It yields the protein CASSQLGQGVYEQYF.

The chain joins TRBV5-1 to TRBJ1-1; TRBD1 agrees at 12 bases. There are 17 residues in the CDR3. The germline CDR1 and CDR2 sequences are SGHRS and YFSETQ. Trimming removed 5 bases from V and 5 bases from J; junction bases left unmatched: 13. CDR3 DNA sequence: TGCGCCAGCAGTGAGGGACAGGGGGCCGGACTGGGGACTGAAGCTTTCTTT. This codes for CASSEGQGAGLGTEAFF.

This clonotype has more than one count but fewer than ten. CDR3 nucleotide sequence: TGTGCCAGCAGCTTGAGTTCCGGGACATCTGAAGCTTTCTTT. It is translated as CASSLSSGTSEAFF. This chain uses TRBV7-9 with TRBJ1-1, with D possibly TRBD1 on 6 matching bases. Germline V gives CDR1 SEHNR, CDR2 FQNEAQ (reference sequence). There are 14 residues in the CDR3. Trimming cost V 3 bases and J 6 bases, with 14 bases left between them. The full variable domain, its missing parts supplied by reference TRBV7-9 and TRBJ1-1, is DTGVSQNPRHKITKRGQNVTFRCDPISEHNRLYWYRQTLGQGPEFLTYFQNEAQLEKSRLLSDRFSAERPKGSFSTLEIQRTEQGDSAMYLCASSLSSGTSEAFFGQGTRLTVV.

This sequence joins TRBV6-6 and TRBJ2-7, with D hard to call. Trimming cost V 0 bases and J 3 bases, with 12 bases left between them. This CDR3 has 15 amino acids. Per the germline V gene, CDR1 is MNHNY and CDR2 is SVGAGI (reference sequence). The CDR3 loop is CASSYSLSRLYEQYF. The CDR3, as DNA: TGTGCCAGCAGTTACTCTCTCTCTAGGCTCTACGAGCAGTACTTC.

A few counts support this clonotype. The chain joins TRBV18 to TRBJ2-7; 8 bases match TRBD2. The CDR3 consists of 15 residues. In germline, CDR1 is KGHSH, CDR2 LQKENI. V shed 2 bases, J shed 2 bases, and the junction held 5 bases outside the gene matches. CDR3 sequence (DNA): TGTGCCAGCTCACCAAACACGGGAGGGCCCTACGAGCAGTACTTC. This sequence encodes CASSPNTGGPYEQYF.

There are many counts of this clonotype. The CDR3 region is CASRHLKGQGEDTQYF. The CDR3 DNA sequence: TGTGCCAGCCGACACCTTAAGGGGCAAGGGGAGGATACGCAGTATTTT. V gene TRBV7-9 combines with J gene TRBJ2-3, with D possibly called TRBD1 or TRBD2 (5 bases each). Germline V gene sequence: CDR1 SEHNR, CDR2 FQNEAQ (reference sequence). Trimming cost V 8 bases and J 6 bases, with 24 bases left between them. The CDR3 consists of 16 residues.

J is TRBJ1-2 and V is TRBV29-1; D remains unclear. The V gene lost 6 bases and the J gene lost 5 bases, with 10 bases spanning the gap. Per germline, CDR1 SQVTM and CDR2 ANQGSEA. The CDR3 runs to 11 residues. CDR3 loop: CSVAFWYGYTF. CDR3 coding DNA: TGCAGCGTGGCCTTTTGGTATGGCTACACCTTC.

This clonotype was observed at least ten times. The chain has TRBV12-3 or TRBV12-4 and TRBJ2-1; tentative D call: TRBD1 (6 bases). The V end lost 5 bases, the J end lost 6 bases, and 14 bases lay between the germline ends. The CDR3 is 14 amino acids. The CDR3 reads CASSLDQGFNEQFF. The DNA of the CDR3 is TGTGCCAGCAGTCTGGACCAGGGGTTCAATGAGCAGTTCTTC.

The rearrangement uses TRBV5-6 and TRBJ1-2; 8 bases match TRBD1. The junction had 9 bases not matched to a gene; V was cut back by 4 bases and J by 4 bases. Per germline, CDR1 SGHDT and CDR2 YYEEEE. CDR3 length: 15 residues. CDR3 nucleotide sequence: TGTGCCAGCAGCGGATTACCGGGACAGGCCTATGGCTACACCTTC. This translates into CASSGLPGQAYGYTF. Full variable domain (missing parts from reference TRBV5-6 and TRBJ1-2): DAGVTQSPTHLIKTRGQQVTLRCSPKSGHDTVSWYQQALGQGPQFIFQYYEEEERQRGNFPDRFSGHQFPNYSSELNVNALLLGDSALYLCASSGLPGQAYGYTFGSGTRLTVV.

This chain uses TRBV10-3 with TRBJ2-3, with D unresolved. This CDR3 comprises 17 residues. Germline-derived CDR1 and CDR2 are ENHRY and SYGVKD. V was shortened by 4 bases and J by 2 bases, with 19 bases between the two germline ends. The CDR3: CAISGVTPSEYTDTQYF. CDR3 nucleotide sequence: TGTGCCATCAGTGGGGTTACTCCCTCGGAATACACAGATACGCAGTATTTT.

The chain joins TRBV4-1 to TRBJ2-1, with 8 bases matching TRBD1. V lost 0 bases to trimming and J lost 2 bases; unmatched junction nucleotides: 6. Germline loops: CDR1 MGHRA, CDR2 YSYEKL. This CDR3 is built from 17 residues. The CDR3 coding sequence is TGCGCCAGCAGCCAAGAGGTCGACAGGGGCCCCTACAATGAGCAGTTCTTC. It translates to CASSQEVDRGPYNEQFF.

The rearrangement uses TRBV7-8 and TRBJ2-3, with no clear D. Germline CDR1 SGHVS, CDR2 FQNEAQ. V was cut by 5 bases and J by 4 bases, with 13 bases left in between. The CDR3 runs 14 residues. DNA for the CDR3: TGTGCCAGCAGCGATTCCGGGTTTGCAGATACGCAGTATTTT. Its protein is CASSDSGFADTQYF. Drawing the rest from reference TRBV7-8 and TRBJ2-3, the complete variable domain is GAGVSQSPRYKVAKRGQDVALRCDPISGHVSLFWYQQALGQGPEFLTYFQNEAQLDKSGLPSDRFFAERPEGSVSTLKIQRTQQEDSAVYLCASSDSGFADTQYFGPGTRLTVL.

The chain employs TRBV3-1 and TRBJ2-1, with TRBD2 matching 13 bases. J lost 8 bases, V lost 1 base, and 5 bases had no gene match. CDR3 length: 16 residues. CDR1 is LGHDT, CDR2 YNNKEL, per germline (reference sequence). The CDR3 protein is CASSQGTSGSFDEQFF. CDR3 nucleotides: TGTGCCAGCAGCCAAGGGACTAGCGGGAGTTTCGATGAGCAGTTCTTC.